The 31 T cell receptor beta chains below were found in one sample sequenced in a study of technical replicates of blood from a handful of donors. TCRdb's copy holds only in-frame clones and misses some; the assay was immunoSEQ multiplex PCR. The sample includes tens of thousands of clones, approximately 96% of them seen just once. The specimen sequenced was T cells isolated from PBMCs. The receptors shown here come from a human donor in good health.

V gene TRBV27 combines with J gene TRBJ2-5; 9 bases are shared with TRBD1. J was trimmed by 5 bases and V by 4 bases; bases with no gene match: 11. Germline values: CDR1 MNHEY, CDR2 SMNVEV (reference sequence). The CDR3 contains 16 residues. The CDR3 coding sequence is TGTGCCAGCAGTTCAACAGGGGGCCCCAGGGGGGAGACCCAGTACTTC. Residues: CASSSTGGPRGETQYF.

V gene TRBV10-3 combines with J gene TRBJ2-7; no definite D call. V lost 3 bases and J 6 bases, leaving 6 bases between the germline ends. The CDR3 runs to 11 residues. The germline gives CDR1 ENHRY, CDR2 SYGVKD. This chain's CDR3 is CAISDRSEQYF. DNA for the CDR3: TGTGCCATCAGTGATAGGAGCGAGCAGTACTTC.

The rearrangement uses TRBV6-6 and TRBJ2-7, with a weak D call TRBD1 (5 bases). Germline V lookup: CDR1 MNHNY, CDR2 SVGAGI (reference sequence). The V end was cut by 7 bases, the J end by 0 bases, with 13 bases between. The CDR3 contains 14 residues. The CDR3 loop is CASTRSTASYEQYF. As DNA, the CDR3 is TGTGCCAGCACTCGTTCGACAGCCTCCTACGAGCAGTACTTC.

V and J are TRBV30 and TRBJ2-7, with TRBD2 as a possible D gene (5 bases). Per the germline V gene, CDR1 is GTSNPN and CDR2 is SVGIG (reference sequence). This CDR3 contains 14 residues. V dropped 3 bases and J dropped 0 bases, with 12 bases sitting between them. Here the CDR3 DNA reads TGTGCCTGGAGAATCACCGGGAACTCCTACGAGCAGTACTTC. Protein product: CAWRITGNSYEQYF.

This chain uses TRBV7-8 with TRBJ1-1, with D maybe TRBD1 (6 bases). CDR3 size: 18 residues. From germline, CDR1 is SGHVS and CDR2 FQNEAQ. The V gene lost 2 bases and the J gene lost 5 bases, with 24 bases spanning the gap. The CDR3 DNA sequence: TGTGCCAGCAGCTTATTCGGAAACCTGGACAGCCTTCCGACTGAAGCTTTCTTT. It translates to CASSLFGNLDSLPTEAFF.

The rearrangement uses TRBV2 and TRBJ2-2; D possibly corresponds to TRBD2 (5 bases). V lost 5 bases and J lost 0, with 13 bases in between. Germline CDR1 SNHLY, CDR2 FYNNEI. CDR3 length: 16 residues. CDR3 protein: CASSREVGANTGELFF. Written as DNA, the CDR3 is TGTGCCAGCAGTCGCGAGGTGGGAGCGAACACCGGGGAGCTGTTTTTT.

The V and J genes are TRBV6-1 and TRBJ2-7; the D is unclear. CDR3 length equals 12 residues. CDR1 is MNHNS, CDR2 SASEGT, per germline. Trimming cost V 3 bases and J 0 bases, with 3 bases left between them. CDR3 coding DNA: TGTGCCAGCAGTGACAACTCCTACGAGCAGTACTTC. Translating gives CASSDNSYEQYF.

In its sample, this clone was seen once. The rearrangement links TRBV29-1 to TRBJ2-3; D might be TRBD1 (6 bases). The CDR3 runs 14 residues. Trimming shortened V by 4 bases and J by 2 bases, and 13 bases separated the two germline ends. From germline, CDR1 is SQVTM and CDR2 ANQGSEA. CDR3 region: CSVGQAFYTDTQYF. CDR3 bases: TGCAGCGTTGGACAGGCTTTTTACACAGATACGCAGTATTTT.

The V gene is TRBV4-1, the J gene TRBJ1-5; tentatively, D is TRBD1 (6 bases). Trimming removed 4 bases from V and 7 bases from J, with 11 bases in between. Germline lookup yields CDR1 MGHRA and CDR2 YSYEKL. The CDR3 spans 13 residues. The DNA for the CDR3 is TGCGCCAGCAGCCCCAGTACAGGGCAGCCCCAGCATTTT. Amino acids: CASSPSTGQPQHF.

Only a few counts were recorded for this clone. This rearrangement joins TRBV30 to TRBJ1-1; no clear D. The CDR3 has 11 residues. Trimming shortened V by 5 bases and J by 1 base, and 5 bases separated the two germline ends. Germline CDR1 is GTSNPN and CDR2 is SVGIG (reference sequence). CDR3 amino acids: CAWAENTEAFF. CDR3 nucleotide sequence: TGTGCCTGGGCAGAGAACACTGAAGCTTTCTTT.

CDR3 sequence reads: CASSLGLAADTQYF. The CDR3 DNA reads as TGTGCCAGCAGCCTAGGACTAGCGGCAGATACGCAGTATTTT. The chain recombines TRBV14 with TRBJ2-3, with TRBD2 identical over 10 bases. Trimming removed 4 bases from V and 4 bases from J; junction bases left unmatched: 2. The CDR3 covers 14 residues. Germline loops: CDR1 SGHDN, CDR2 FVKESK.

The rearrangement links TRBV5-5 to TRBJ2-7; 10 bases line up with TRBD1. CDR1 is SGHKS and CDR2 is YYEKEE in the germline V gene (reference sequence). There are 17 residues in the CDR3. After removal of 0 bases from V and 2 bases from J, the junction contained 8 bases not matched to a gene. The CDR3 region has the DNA TGTGCCAGCAGCTTGGGACCGGGACAGGGGATCCCCTACGAGCAGTACTTC. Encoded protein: CASSLGPGQGIPYEQYF.

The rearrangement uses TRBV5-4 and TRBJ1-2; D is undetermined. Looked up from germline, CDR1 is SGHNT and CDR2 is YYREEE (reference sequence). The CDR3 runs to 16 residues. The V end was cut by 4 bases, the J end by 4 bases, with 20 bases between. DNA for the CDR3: TGTGCCAGCAGCGTGGGCCTCGGCGGTCCAACCTATGGCTACACCTTC. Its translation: CASSVGLGGPTYGYTF.

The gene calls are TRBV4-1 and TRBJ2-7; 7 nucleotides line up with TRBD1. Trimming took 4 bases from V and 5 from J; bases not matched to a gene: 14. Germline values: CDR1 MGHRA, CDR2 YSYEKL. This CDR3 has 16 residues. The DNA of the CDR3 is TGCGCCAGCAGCCCTTTATTGGGGCAGGGGGTCGACGAGCAGTACTTC. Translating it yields CASSPLLGQGVDEQYF.

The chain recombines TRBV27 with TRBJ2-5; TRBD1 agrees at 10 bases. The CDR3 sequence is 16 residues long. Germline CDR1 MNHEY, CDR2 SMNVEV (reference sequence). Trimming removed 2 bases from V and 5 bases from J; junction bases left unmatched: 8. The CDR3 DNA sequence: TGTGCCAGCAGTTTACAGGGAGACAGGGGGCGGGAGACCCAGTACTTC. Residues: CASSLQGDRGRETQYF.

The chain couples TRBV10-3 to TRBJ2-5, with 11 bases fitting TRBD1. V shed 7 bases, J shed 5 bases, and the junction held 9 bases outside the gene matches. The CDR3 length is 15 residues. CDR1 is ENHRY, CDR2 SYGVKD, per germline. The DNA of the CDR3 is TGTGCCATCACCCCCGGGACAGGGGGGAGGGAGACCCAGTACTTC. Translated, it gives CAITPGTGGRETQYF.

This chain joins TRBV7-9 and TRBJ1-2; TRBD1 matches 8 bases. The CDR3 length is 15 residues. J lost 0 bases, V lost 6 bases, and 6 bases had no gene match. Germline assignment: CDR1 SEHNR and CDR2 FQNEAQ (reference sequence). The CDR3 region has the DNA TGTGCCAGCAGGACCGGGACAGGCTCTAACTATGGCTACACCTTC. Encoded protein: CASRTGTGSNYGYTF.

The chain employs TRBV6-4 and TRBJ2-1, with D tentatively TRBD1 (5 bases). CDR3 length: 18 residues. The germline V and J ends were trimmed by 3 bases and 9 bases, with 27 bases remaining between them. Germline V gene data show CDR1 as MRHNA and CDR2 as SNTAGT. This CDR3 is CASSDTLLPQGRNSEQFF. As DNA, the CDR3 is TGTGCCAGCAGTGATACATTACTCCCGCAGGGAAGGAACAGTGAGCAGTTCTTC.

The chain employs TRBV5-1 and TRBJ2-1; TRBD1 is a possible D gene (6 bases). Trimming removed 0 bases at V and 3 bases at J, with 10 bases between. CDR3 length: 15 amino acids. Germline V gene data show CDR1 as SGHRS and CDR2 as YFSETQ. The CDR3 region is CASSLDRVIYNEQFF. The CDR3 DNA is TGCGCCAGCAGCTTGGACAGGGTCATCTACAATGAGCAGTTCTTC.

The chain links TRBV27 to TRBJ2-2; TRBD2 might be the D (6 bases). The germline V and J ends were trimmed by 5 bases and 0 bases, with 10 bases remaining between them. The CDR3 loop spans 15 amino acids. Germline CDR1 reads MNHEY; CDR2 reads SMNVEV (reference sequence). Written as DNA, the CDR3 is TGTGCCAGCAGTCTAGGGACTGCGAACACCGGGGAGCTGTTTTTT. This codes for CASSLGTANTGELFF.

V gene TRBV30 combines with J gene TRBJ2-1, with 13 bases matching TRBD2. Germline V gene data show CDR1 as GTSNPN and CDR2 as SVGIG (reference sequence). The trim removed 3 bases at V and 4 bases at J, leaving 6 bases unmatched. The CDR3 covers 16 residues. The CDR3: CAWRETSGGYYNEQFF. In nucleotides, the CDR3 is TGTGCCTGGAGGGAGACTAGCGGGGGGTATTACAATGAGCAGTTCTTC.

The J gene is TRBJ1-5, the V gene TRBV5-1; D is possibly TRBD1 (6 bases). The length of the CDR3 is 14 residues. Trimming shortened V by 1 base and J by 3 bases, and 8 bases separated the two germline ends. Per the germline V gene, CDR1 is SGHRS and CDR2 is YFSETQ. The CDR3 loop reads CASSLSGDNQPQHF. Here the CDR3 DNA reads TGCGCCAGCAGCTTGTCAGGGGACAATCAGCCCCAGCATTTT.

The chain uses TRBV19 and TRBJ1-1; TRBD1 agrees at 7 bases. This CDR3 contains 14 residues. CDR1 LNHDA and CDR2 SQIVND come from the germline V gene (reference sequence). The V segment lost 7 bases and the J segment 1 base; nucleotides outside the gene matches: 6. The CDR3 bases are TGTGCCAGTACGGGAGGGGGCTGGAACACTGAAGCTTTCTTT. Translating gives CASTGGGWNTEAFF.

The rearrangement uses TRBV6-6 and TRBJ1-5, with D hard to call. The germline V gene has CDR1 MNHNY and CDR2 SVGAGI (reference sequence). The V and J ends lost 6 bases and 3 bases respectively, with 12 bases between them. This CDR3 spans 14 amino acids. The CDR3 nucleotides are TGTGCCAGCAGCTCCCTGAGGGACAATCAGCCCCAGCATTTT. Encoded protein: CASSSLRDNQPQHF.

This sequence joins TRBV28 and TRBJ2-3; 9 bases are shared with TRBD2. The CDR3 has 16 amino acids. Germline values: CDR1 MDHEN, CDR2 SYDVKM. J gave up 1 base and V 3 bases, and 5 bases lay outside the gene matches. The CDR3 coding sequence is TGTGCCAGCAGTTTTTTAGCGGGAGTAGGCACAGATACGCAGTATTTT. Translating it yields CASSFLAGVGTDTQYF.

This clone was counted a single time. CDR3 in amino acids: CASITTGAEETQYF. CDR3 nucleotide sequence: TGTGCCAGCATCACAACAGGGGCAGAAGAGACCCAGTACTTC. The chain has TRBV7-6 and TRBJ2-5; TRBD1 matches at 7 bases. CDR1 and CDR2 (germline): SGHVS, FNYEAQ. The V segment lost 7 bases and the J segment 3 bases; nucleotides outside the gene matches: 8. The CDR3 contains 14 residues.

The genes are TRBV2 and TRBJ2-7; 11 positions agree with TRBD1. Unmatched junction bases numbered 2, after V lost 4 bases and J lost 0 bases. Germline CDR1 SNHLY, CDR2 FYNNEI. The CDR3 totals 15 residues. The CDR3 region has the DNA TGTGCCAGCAGTGCCGGGACAGGGGGCTCCTACGAGCAGTACTTC. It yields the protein CASSAGTGGSYEQYF.

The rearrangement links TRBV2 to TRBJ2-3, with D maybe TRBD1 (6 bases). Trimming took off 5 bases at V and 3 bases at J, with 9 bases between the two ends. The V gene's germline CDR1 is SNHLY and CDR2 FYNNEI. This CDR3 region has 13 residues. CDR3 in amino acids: CASSIDRTDTQYF. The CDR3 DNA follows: TGTGCCAGCAGTATTGACAGGACAGATACGCAGTATTTT. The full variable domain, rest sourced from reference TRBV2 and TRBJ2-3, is EPEVTQTPSHQVTQMGQEVILRCVPISNHLYFYWYRQILGQKVEFLVSFYNNEISEKSEIFDDQFSVERPDGSNFTLKIRSTKLEDSAMYFCASSIDRTDTQYFGPGTRLTVL.

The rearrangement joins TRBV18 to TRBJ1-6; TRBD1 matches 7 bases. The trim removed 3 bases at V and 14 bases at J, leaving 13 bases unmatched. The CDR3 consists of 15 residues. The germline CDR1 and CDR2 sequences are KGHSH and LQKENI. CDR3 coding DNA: TGTGCCAGCTCACCCGATGGGACAGCCGACGGTACCCTCCACTTT. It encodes CASSPDGTADGTLHF.

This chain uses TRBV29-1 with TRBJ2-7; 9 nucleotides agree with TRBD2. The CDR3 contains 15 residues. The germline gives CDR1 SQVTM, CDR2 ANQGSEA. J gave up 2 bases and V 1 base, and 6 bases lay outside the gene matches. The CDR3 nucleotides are TGCAGCGTTGAAGGATTGGGCGGGAGGGCCTACGAGCAGTACTTC. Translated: CSVEGLGGRAYEQYF.

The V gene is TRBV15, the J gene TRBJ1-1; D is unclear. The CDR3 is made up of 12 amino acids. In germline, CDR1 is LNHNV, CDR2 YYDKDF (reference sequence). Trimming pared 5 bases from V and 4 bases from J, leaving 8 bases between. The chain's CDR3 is CATSRSGTEAFF. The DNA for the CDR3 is TGTGCCACCAGCCGGTCGGGCACTGAAGCTTTCTTT. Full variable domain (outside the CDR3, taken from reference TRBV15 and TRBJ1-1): DAMVIQNPRYQVTQFGKPVTLSCSQTLNHNVMYWYQQKSSQAPKLLFHYYDKDFNNEADTPDNFQSRRPNTSFCFLDIRSPGLGDTAMYLCATSRSGTEAFFGQGTRLTVV.